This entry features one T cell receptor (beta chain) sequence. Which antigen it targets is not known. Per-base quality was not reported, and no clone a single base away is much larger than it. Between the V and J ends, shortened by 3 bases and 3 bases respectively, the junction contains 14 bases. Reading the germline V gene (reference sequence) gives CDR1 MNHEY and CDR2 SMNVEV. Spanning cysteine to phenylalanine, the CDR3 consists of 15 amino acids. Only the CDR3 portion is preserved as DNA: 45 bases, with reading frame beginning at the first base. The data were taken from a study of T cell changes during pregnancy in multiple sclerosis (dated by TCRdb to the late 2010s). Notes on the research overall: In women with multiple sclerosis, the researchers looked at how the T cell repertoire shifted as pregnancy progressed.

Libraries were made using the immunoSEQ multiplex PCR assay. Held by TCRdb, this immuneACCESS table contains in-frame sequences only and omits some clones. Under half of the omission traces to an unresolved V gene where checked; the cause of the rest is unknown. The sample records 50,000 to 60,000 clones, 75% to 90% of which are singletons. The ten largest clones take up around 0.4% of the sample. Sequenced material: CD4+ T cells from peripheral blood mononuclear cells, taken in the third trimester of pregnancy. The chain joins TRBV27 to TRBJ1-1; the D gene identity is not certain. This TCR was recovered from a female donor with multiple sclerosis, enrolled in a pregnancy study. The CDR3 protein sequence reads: CASSFTTRGYTEAFF. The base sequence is TGTGCCAGCAGTTTTACGACCCGAGGGTACACTGAAGCTTTCTTT.